Listed here is a single T cell receptor beta chain. What antigen it recognizes has not been identified. Base qualities are not recorded, but no much larger clone differs from it by a single base. CDR1 and CDR2, looked up from the germline V gene, are SNHLY and FYNNEI. V ends up 6 bases short and J 6 bases short, with an unmatched junction base count of 9. The CDR3 sequence holds 14 residues, the cysteine and phenylalanine included. This entry keeps only the CDR3 DNA: 42 bases, framed from base 1. The data belong to a study of cytomegalovirus exposure and HLA in healthy donors (dated by TCRdb to 2016 to 2017). Some background on the complete study: According to an earlier analysis of 450 to 650 of the donors, about 180 million T cells yielded 100 million or so unique TCR beta sequences and around 280 Gb of sequence data. An early release covering roughly 600 HLA-typed donors comprised approximately 290 gigabases of sequencing data and tens of millions of unique TCR sequences. Of the approximately 400 genotyped donors, 81% fell in the genetic ancestry cluster associated with self-reported Caucasian donors. The study aimed to test whether signatures of past pathogen exposure could be identified by cataloging public T cell receptors. Using immunosequencing, the study profiled T cell repertoires from around 670 subjects and related those repertoires to cytomegalovirus serostatus. Besides the first cohort of approximately 670 subjects, a separate validation cohort made up of over a hundred different subjects was used. The study combined high-throughput TCR immunosequencing, statistical association of individual TCRs with disease status, and machine learning to predict cytomegalovirus infection status. To study patterns of TCR occurrence, a later analysis re-analyzed previously published TCR beta repertoires from several hundred donors and added high-resolution HLA genotyping. Rather than using new phenotypic data, the later analysis identified candidate immune exposures from TCR beta sequences and from how often those sequences occurred across donors. In an earlier analysis of roughly 540 of the donors, high-throughput TCR beta sequencing was used to judge whether each TCR beta V gene segment behaved as functional or pseudogenic. Alongside the repertoire data, information on donor age, sex, ethnicity and CMV serostatus was compiled. A later genetic analysis used genome-wide SNP genotypes for about three fifths of the roughly 700 donors, treating that subset as a discovery cohort. All discovery cohort repertoires had been generated using a single sequencing platform. HLA typing covered class I and class II loci at four-digit resolution. Typing coverage differed by locus: A, B, C, DRB1 and DQB1 were typed in roughly 629-630 donors, DQA1 in roughly 500, DPA1 in approximately 610, and DPB1 in around 440. Four to six DR-DQ haplotypes were handled as single units for association and clustering, since linkage in the cohort was strong. Across about 380 genotyped donors of the cohort, an average of about 240,000 unique TCR beta nucleotide sequences per donor were sequenced, and approximately 17% of those sequences were non-productive.

In total, approximately 690 healthy bone marrow donors made up the cohort. Cohort members were all nominally healthy when sampled, although unrecorded immune exposures were likely present. The donor was CMV seropositive and was included in the group of approximately 310 seropositive cohort members. A peripheral blood sample was collected from each donor, and TCR beta sequencing was performed on peripheral blood mononuclear cells. Genomic DNA was extracted from the blood cell samples with the Qiagen DNeasy Blood Extraction Kit. Library preparation employed the immunoSEQ multiplex PCR assay. For the multiplex PCR, a mixture combining 60 forward primers for TCR Vbeta segments and 13 reverse primers for TCR Jbeta segments was used. Amplification of the CDR3 region of rearranged TCR beta genes was performed with a multiplex PCR assay on genomic DNA. Amplified TCR beta libraries were sequenced as 87-base-pair reads on the Illumina HiSeq System. Concerning the study's data processing: Across the roughly 700 repertoires, a later analysis counted roughly 77 million unique TCR beta chains, approximately 10 million of which were shared by at least two donors. Raw reads were error-corrected and collapsed into unique sequences by a nearest-neighbor algorithm in which closely related sequences were merged to remove PCR and sequencing errors. CDR3 sequences were aligned to IMGT reference sequences to assign V, D and J gene segments. Each retained sequence needed at least a six-nucleotide match to both a V gene segment and a J gene segment. A rearrangement was called productive if the CDR3 had no stop codons and remained in frame with V and J, and every other rearrangement was called non-productive. Following IMGT convention, CDR3 was defined as the stretch from the second conserved V-encoded cysteine up to the conserved J-encoded phenylalanine. The earlier analysis of 450 to 750 of the donors excluded any sequence lacking an unambiguous match to a single V gene segment. In an earlier analysis of about 590 of the donors, a V segment was called functional when productive rearrangements were above 56.7%, and segregating when the standard deviation between donors exceeded 5%. A statistical classification framework was built to diagnose cytomegalovirus status from the catalog of TCR beta chain sequences. In a later analysis, TCR nucleotide sequences were compared against IMGT/GENE-DB human TR gene sequences so that V and J genes could be assigned. Using the TCRdist pipeline, a later analysis assigned CDR3 sequences along with most-parsimonious VDJ recombination scenarios. A later analysis defined each TCR beta chain by its CDR3 amino acid sequence plus V-gene family, and excluded reads lacking a unique V-gene family. A later analysis removed roughly 590 highly shared, low-generation-probability nucleotide sequences to deal with suspected cross-contamination and a sequencing artifact. For each public chain, a later analysis derived a clonal expansion index from normalized ranks of inferred template counts within each repertoire. A later analysis computed generation probabilities with a VDJ recombination model fitted to out-of-frame rearrangements, and checked the results against IGoR. In a later analysis, hypergeometric tests were used to score TCR-TCR, TCR-HLA and TCR-CMV co-occurrence, with a repertoire-size bias correction applied to TCR pairs. In a later analysis, false discovery rates were estimated by permuting HLA or CMV assignments 20 times. In a later analysis, co-occurring TCRs were grouped using DBSCAN, and TCRdist sequence similarity was added for clustering within HLA-allele-positive subsets. Co-occurrence clustering excluded repertoires with fewer than 30,000 or more than 120,000 public chains, plus five with anomalous nucleotide sharing. The table was pulled from immuneACCESS by TCRdb, which kept in-frame rearrangements only. Such tables lose some clones; where checked, under half of the loss comes from unresolved V genes, and the rest has no known cause. V and J calls and clone size follow that table, whereas D and trimming were derived from the DNA. Within this sample are about 120,000 clones, with over 65% of them counted one time only. The ten largest make up 13% of the sample.

Broader findings and caveats from the paper: Because counts were too low, roughly 18 rarely observed V segments, including chromosome 9 orphons, were left out of the earlier analysis of roughly 600 of the donors. A later analysis reported that several top co-occurrence clusters appeared linked to parvovirus B19, influenza, CMV and Epstein-Barr virus. Three of the identified cytomegalovirus-associated TCR beta chains were confirmed in vitro to be specific for cytomegalovirus antigens. Strong co-occurrence of HLA alleles, especially DR and DQ, made assigning TCR associations to individual alleles difficult. The sequencing pipeline was judged likely to have produced a cluster of highly shared sequence variants as a technical artifact. The study listed 164 TCR beta chains as associated with cytomegalovirus. A later genetic analysis reported fewer N-insertions in productive TCRs among donors in an Asian-associated ancestry cluster than the roughly 700-donor mean. The classifier was reported to diagnose cytomegalovirus status with high specificity and sensitivity in both the original cohort and the validation cohort. It was suggested by the authors that the approach could potentially be generalized to other disease states and immunological phenotypes. Because HLA typing was unavailable for some donors at each locus, only the typed subset was used in association tests. Immune exposure information for the cohort was limited to CMV serostatus. Most CMV-associated TCR beta chains appeared to be HLA-restricted in a later analysis, and the HLA associations seemed to be driven largely by CMV exposure. In a later analysis, the rate of TCR association differed among HLA loci, with DRB1 alleles having the most associated TCRs and HLA-C alleles having the fewest. Only TCR beta chains were sequenced in this cohort, and the absence of alpha or paired-chain data limited detectable features. Compared with equally common non-associated chains, HLA-associated TCR beta chains in a later analysis were more clonally expanded and had lower generation probabilities. Linkage disequilibrium might explain the correlated functional status among segregating V segments, but an unknown experimental factor could not be ruled out. While some public TCRs were present in many individuals, most TCR sequences turned up only very rarely across donors. A further reported finding was that TCR beta sequences accurately predicted the HLA-A and HLA-B alleles for most subjects in the first cohort. Some IMGT-functional V segments, including TRBV6-2 and TRBV6-3, could not be told apart with the 87-base-pair reads, so those segments were excluded. Specific HLA alleles were associated with 18,000 or so TCR beta sequences at a false discovery rate of 0.05 in a later analysis. V-gene and J-gene trimming of TCR beta chains was associated with a missense DCLRE1C variant in a later genetic analysis, and the association was replicated in an independent cohort. Presence/absence analyses assumed roughly uniform sequencing depth across donors, an assumption that may not hold. Broadly in line with IMGT annotations, most TCR beta V segments showed up in productive rearrangements about 90% or about 30% of the time in an earlier analysis of a few hundred of the donors.

The receptor chain draws on TRBV2 and TRBJ1-2; a stretch of 8 junction bases matches TRBD1. The specimen was PBMCs. This clonotype originated in a man aged 25-45 years in good health and CMV-seropositive. The DNA sequence is given as TGTGCCAGCAGGGACGGACAGGGTTTGGATGGCTACACCTTC. It translates to CASRDGQGLDGYTF.